A selection of T cell receptor beta chains follows, all from one sample in a study of shared clonotypes between healthy human individuals. The data were produced by immunoSEQ multiplex PCR, yet TCRdb's version contains in-frame clones alone and is incomplete. The sample carries 300,000 or so clones, around 74% recorded once. Sequencing input: memory CD4+ T cells sorted from blood. The receptor source for this set is a man aged 25 to 40 in good health. Both conserved end residues are part of each CDR3. D genes are given only for firm matches. Clone size is stated in some rows and not others, as once, few, many or a class when expanded.

TRBD1	TRBV4-1	.	TRBJ2-7	CASSITGQGTYEQYF	TGCGCCAGCAGTATTACGGGACAGGGAACCTACGAGCAGTACTTC
TRBD2	TRBV7-6	.	TRBJ2-5	CASSSGTSGSLLGTQYF	TGTGCCAGCAGCTCCGGGACTAGCGGGAGCTTGCTCGGGACCCAGTACTTC
.	TRBV5-1	.	TRBJ2-7	CASGDSTGSFDEQYF	TGCGCCAGCGGGGATTCGACAGGAAGCTTCGACGAGCAGTACTTC
TRBD1	TRBV4-1	.	TRBJ2-1	CASSPGQGSYNEQFF	TGCGCCAGCAGCCCAGGACAGGGCTCCTACAATGAGCAGTTCTTC
TRBD2	TRBV25-1	.	TRBJ2-3	CASSESRLAGPDTQYF	TGTGCCAGCAGTGAATCTCGACTAGCGGGACCAGATACGCAGTATTTT
.	TRBV29-1	.	TRBJ2-4	CSVGAGETKNIQYF	TGCAGCGTTGGGGCAGGGGAGACCAAAAACATTCAGTACTTC
.	TRBV25-1	.	TRBJ2-7	CASSNPGSAYEQYF	TGTGCCAGCAGTAACCCGGGTTCAGCCTACGAGCAGTACTTC
TRBD2	TRBV18	.	TRBJ2-1	CASSPPASGIRTEFF	TGTGCCAGCTCCCCGCCGGCTAGCGGGATCCGCACGGAGTTCTTC
TRBD2	TRBV6-5	.	TRBJ2-5	CASKGLAGTQETQYF	TGTGCCAGCAAGGGACTAGCGGGGACTCAAGAGACCCAGTACTTC
.	TRBV28	.	TRBJ2-5	CASSASGQETQYF	TGTGCCAGCAGTGCTTCAGGCCAAGAGACCCAGTACTTC
.	TRBV5-4	.	TRBJ2-3	CASSSTFSGGRDTQYF	TGTGCCAGCAGCTCCACCTTTAGTGGGGGTCGGGATACGCAGTATTTT
TRBD1	TRBV5-1	.	TRBJ2-1	CASSWPGQGANEQFF	TGCGCCAGCAGCTGGCCGGGACAGGGGGCTAATGAGCAGTTCTTC
TRBD1	TRBV4-1	.	TRBJ2-2	CASSQPDRGGAGELFF	TGCGCCAGCAGCCAACCCGACAGGGGGGGTGCCGGGGAGCTGTTTTTT
TRBD2	TRBV10-3	.	TRBJ2-7	CAISEPGLAGGSEQYF	TGTGCCATCAGTGAGCCGGGACTAGCGGGAGGAAGTGAGCAGTACTTC
TRBD2	TRBV5-4	.	TRBJ2-7	CASSLARREGEQYF	TGTGCCAGCAGCTTGGCCCGCCGGGAGGGCGAGCAGTACTTC
.	TRBV28	few	TRBJ1-1	CASSFLGRKVEAFF	TGTGCCAGCAGTTTCTTGGGGCGAAAGGTCGAAGCTTTCTTT
.	TRBV7-9	.	TRBJ2-7	CASSQGFTPPYEQYF	TGTGCCAGCAGCCAGGGGTTTACGCCCCCCTACGAGCAGTACTTC
.	TRBV10-1	.	TRBJ2-7	CASSVSSYEQYF	TGCGCCAGCAGTGTATCCAGCTACGAGCAGTACTTC
.	TRBV5-4	.	TRBJ2-1	CASSLGQEGNEQFF	TGTGCCAGCAGCTTGGGACAGGAAGGGAATGAGCAGTTCTTC
.	TRBV28	.	TRBJ2-7	CASSFPTQWQGNVTYEQYF	TGTGCCAGCAGTTTCCCGACTCAATGGCAGGGCAACGTTACCTACGAGCAGTACTTC
TRBD1	TRBV6-1	.	TRBJ2-1	CASIFGQGAYNEQFF	TGTGCCAGCATTTTCGGACAGGGGGCGTACAATGAGCAGTTCTTC
.	TRBV18	.	TRBJ2-7	CASSPQPPRHSGPEQYF	TGTGCCAGCTCACCCCAGCCCCCTAGACATTCGGGCCCCGAGCAGTACTTC
.	TRBV5-1	.	TRBJ1-4	CASSLTGTDEKLFF	TGCGCCAGCAGTTTAACAGGGACGGATGAAAAACTGTTTTTT